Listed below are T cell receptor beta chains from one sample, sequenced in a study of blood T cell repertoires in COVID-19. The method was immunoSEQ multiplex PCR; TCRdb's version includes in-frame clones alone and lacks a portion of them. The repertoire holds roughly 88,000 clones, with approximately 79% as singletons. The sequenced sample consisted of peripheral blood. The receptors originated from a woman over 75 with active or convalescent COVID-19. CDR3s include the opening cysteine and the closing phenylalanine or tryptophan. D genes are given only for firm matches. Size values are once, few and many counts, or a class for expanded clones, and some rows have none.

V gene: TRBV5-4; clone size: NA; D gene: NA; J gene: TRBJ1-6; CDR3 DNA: TGTGCCAGCAGCGGAGGTGGAAGCTCCTATAATTCACCCCTCCACTTT; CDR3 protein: CASSGGGSSYNSPLHF
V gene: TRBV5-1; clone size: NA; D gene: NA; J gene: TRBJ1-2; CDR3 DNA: TGCGCCAGCAGCTTGAACATTGGACAGCCCGGCTATGGCTACACCTTC; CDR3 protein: CASSLNIGQPGYGYTF
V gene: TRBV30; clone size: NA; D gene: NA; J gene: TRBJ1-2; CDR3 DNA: TGTGCCTTTAACGGTGCAGGGAGGGGGACTAACTATGGCTACACCTTC; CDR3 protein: CAFNGAGRGTNYGYTF
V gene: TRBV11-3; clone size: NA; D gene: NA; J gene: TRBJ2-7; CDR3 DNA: TGTGCCAGCAGCTCGGACACCTACGAGCAGTACTTC; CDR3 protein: CASSSDTYEQYF
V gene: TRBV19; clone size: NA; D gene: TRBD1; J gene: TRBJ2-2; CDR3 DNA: TGTGCCAGTAGTCCTCGGACAGGGGAGGCCGGGGAGCTGTTTTTT; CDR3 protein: CASSPRTGEAGELFF
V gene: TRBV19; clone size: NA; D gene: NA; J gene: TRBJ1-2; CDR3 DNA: TGTGCCAGTAGTATAGAAACGGGTAACTATGGCTACACCTTC; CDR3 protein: CASSIETGNYGYTF
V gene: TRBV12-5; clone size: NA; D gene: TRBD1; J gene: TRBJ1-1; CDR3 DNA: TGTGCTAGTGGTACAAGGATGACAGGGGCTGAAGCTTTCTTT; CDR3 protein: CASGTRMTGAEAFF
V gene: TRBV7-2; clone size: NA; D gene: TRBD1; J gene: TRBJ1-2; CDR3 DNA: TGTGCCAGCAGCTACACGGGACAGGGAAATGGCTACACCTTC; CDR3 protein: CASSYTGQGNGYTF
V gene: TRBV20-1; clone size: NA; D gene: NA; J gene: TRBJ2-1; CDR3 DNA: TGCAGTGCAGCCTCGGTCTATACAGAGTTCTTC; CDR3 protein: CSAASVYTEFF
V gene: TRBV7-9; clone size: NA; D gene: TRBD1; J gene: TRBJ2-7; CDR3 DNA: TGTGCCAGCAGCACCGGACAGGGGATTTACGAGCAGTACTTC; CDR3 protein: CASSTGQGIYEQYF
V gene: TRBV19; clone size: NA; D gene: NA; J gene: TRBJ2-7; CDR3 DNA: TGTGCCAGTAGTATTCCCCCCAACGAGCAGTACTTC; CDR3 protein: CASSIPPNEQYF
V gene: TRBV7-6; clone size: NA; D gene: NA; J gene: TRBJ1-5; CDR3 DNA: TGTGCCAGCAGCCAATTTGACAGGAGCAATCAGCCCCAGCATTTT; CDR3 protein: CASSQFDRSNQPQHF
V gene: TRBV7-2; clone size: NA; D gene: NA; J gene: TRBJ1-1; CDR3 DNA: TGTGCCAGCAGCTTAGAGGCAGGGGTGAACACTGAAGCTTTCTTT; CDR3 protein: CASSLEAGVNTEAFF
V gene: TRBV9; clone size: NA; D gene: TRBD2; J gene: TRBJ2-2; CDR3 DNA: TGTGCCAGCAGCGCGGGGGGAGGCCCGAACACCGGGGAGCTGTTTTTT; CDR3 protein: CASSAGGGPNTGELFF
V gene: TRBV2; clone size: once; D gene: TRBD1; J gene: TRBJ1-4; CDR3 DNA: TGTGCCAGCAGTCCGGGACAGGGCGGCGAAAAACTGTTTTTT; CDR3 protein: CASSPGQGGEKLFF
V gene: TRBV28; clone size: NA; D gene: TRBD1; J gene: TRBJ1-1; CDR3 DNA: TGTGCCAGCAGTTCACAGGGGACGGACACTGAAGCTTTCTTT; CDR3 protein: CASSSQGTDTEAFF
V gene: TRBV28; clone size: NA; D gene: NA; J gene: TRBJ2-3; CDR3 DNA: TGTGCCAGCAGTCCCCGGGTAGGCACGCAGTATTTT; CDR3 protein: CASSPRVGTQYF
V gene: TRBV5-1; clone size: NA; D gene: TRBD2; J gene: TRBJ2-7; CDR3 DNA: TGCGCCAGCAGCCCGGGACTAGCGGGAGGGTACGAGCAGTACTTC; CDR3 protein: CASSPGLAGGYEQYF
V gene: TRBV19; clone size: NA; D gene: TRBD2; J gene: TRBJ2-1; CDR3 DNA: TGTGCCAGTAGTCTTCGATGGGGGACTAGCGGGGGCACACGGAATGAGCAGTTCTTC; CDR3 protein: CASSLRWGTSGGTRNEQFF
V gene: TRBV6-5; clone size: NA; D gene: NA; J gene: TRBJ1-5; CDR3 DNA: TGTGCCAGCAGTTACGACAGGACCCAGCCCCAGCATTTT; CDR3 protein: CASSYDRTQPQHF
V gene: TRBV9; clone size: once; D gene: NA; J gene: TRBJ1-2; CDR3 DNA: TGTGCCAGCAGCTCGGACAAGAACTATGGCTACACCTTC; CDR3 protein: CASSSDKNYGYTF
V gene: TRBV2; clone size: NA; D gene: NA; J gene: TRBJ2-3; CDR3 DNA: TGTGCCAGCAGGCGCGGGACAGCGCTCACAGATACGCAGTATTTT; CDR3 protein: CASRRGTALTDTQYF
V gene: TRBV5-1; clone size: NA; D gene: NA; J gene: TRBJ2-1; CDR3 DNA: TGCGCCAGCAGCCCCCAAAAGGCTAGAAATGGCCATGAGCAGTTCTTC; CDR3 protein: CASSPQKARNGHEQFF
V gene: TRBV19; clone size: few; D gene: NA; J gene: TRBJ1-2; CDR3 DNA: TGTGCCAGTATGGCAGCAGGGGTCGTCAACTATGGCTACACCTTC; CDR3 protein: CASMAAGVVNYGYTF
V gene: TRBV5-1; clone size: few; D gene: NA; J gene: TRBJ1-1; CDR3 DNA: TGCGCCAGCAGCCCCGGCCGGGGGATTGAAGCTTTCTTT; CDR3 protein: CASSPGRGIEAFF
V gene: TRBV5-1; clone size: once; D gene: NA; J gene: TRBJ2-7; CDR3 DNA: TGCGCCAGCAGCTTGGTATCCTACGAGCAGTACTTC; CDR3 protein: CASSLVSYEQYF
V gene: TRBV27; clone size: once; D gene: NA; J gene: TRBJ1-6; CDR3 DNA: TGTGCCAGCAGTTTATCGCGGGGTTCAACCCCTTCACCCCTCCACTTT; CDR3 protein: CASSLSRGSTPSPLHF
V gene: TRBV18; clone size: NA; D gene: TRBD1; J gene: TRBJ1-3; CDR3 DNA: TGTGCCAGCTCACCAAAACAGGGGGCGCCCGGAAACACCATATATTTT; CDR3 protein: CASSPKQGAPGNTIYF
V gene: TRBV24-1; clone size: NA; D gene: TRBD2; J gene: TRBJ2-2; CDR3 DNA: TGTGCCACCAGTGACATCGTCAGCGGGAGGGCCGACACCGGGGAGCTGTTTTTT; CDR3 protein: CATSDIVSGRADTGELFF
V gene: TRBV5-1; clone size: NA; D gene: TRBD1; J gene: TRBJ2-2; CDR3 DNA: TGCGCCAGCAGAAACGGACAGGGCGACACCGGGGAGCTGTTTTTT; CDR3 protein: CASRNGQGDTGELFF
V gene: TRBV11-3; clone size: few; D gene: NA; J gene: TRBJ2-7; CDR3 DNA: TGTGCCAGCAGCTGCGTGGACGCGGGGTTCCCCTACGAGCAGTACTTC; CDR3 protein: CASSCVDAGFPYEQYF
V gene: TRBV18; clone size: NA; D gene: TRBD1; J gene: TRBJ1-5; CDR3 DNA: TGTGCCAGCTCACCCGGACAGGGGCCTAATCAGCCCCAGCATTTT; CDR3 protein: CASSPGQGPNQPQHF